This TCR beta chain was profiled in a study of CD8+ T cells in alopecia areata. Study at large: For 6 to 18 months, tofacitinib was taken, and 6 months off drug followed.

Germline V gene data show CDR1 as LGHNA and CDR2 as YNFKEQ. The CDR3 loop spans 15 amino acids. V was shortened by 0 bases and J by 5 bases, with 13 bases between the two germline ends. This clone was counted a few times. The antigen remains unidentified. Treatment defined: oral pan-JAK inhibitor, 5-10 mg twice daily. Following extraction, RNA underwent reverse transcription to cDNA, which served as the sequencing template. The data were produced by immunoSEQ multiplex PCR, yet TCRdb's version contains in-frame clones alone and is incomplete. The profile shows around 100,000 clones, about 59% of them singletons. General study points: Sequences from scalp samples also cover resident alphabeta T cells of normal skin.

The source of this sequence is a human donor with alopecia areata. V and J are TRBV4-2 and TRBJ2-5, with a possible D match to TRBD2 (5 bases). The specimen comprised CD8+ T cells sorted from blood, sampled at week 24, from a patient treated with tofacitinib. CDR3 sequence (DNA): TGTGCCAGCAGCCAAGATTGGACTCCGGGGGAGACCCAGTACTTC. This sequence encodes CASSQDWTPGETQYF.